This TCR beta chain was sequenced in a study of blood T cell repertoires in COVID-19. The ends were cut back, 5 bases at V and 8 bases at J, with 9 bases in the middle. This CDR3 is built from 12 residues. CDR1 is LNHDA and CDR2 is SQIVND in the germline V gene (reference sequence). Measured with immunoSEQ multiplex PCR; TCRdb has only the in-frame clones, and not every one. The sample holds 95,000 to 150,000 clones, around 77% seen once. V and J are TRBV19 and TRBJ1-4; D might be TRBD1 (5 bases). Sequenced material: peripheral blood. This receptor was identified in a man aged 55 to 70 with active or convalescent COVID-19. The CDR3 DNA follows: TGTGCCAGTAGTCCCCAGGGCGAAAAACTGTTTTTT. This gives the protein CASSPQGEKLFF.